One TCR beta chain is described in this entry. At the DNA level, this CDR3 is encoded by other sequences in the same sample as well. With 2 bases clipped from V and 0 bases from J, the junction kept 1 base outside the gene matches. This CDR3 spans 14 amino acids. Germline V gene data show CDR1 as MDHEN and CDR2 as SYDVKM. The data derive from a study of T cell changes during pregnancy in multiple sclerosis. The data were produced by immunoSEQ multiplex PCR, yet TCRdb's version contains in-frame clones alone and is incomplete. The table records approximately 36,000 clones, 93% of them present only once.

The sequencing used CD4+ T cells from peripheral blood mononuclear cells, collected in the first trimester of pregnancy. The chain couples TRBV28 to TRBJ2-7; 7 nucleotides align to TRBD2. This sequence originates from a female donor with multiple sclerosis, enrolled in a pregnancy study. CDR3 protein: CASSLGGSSYEQYF. The CDR3 DNA follows: TGTGCCAGCAGTTTAGGCGGGAGCTCCTACGAGCAGTACTTC.